The 9 T cell receptor beta chains reported below all come from one sample, sequenced in a study of radiation and T cells in renal cell carcinoma. Sequencing used immunoSEQ multiplex PCR; TCRdb keeps in-frame clones, though not all of them. This table holds more than 95,000 clones, roughly 80% found once. Time point defined: baseline pretreatment blood. As to treatment: 15 Gy SBRT to primary tumor, nephrectomy 4 weeks later. The sequencing used blood, collected from a patient whose treatment included radiotherapy and nephrectomy. The receptors were sampled from a woman aged 60 to 75 with renal cell carcinoma.

The chain joins TRBV4-1 to TRBJ2-1; no reliable D call. Germline V CDR1 and CDR2: MGHRA, YSYEKL. The CDR3 has 15 amino acids. V was shortened by 1 base and J by 7 bases, with 14 bases between the two germline ends. The DNA for the CDR3 is TGCGCCAGCAGCCAAGGTACCTACGCGCGGAATGAGCAGTTCTTC. Amino acid sequence: CASSQGTYARNEQFF.

CDR3 sequence reads: CASSTTSDGSGGYTF. The DNA for the CDR3 is TGTGCCAGTAGTACTACGTCGGACGGTTCAGGGGGCTACACCTTC. V and J are TRBV19 and TRBJ1-2, with a weak D call TRBD1 (5 bases). Trimming cost V 4 bases and J 8 bases, with 20 bases left between them. The CDR3 sequence is 15 residues long. The V gene's germline CDR1 is LNHDA and CDR2 SQIVND (reference sequence).

The chain recombines TRBV5-1 with TRBJ2-5, with D unclear. The CDR3 contains 11 residues. V was cut by 4 bases and J by 2 bases, with 3 bases left in between. Germline V gene data show CDR1 as SGHRS and CDR2 as YFSETQ. DNA of the CDR3: TGCGCCAGCAGCGCACAAGAGACCCAGTACTTC. Its protein product is CASSAQETQYF.

J is TRBJ1-1 and V is TRBV25-1; TRBD1 might be the D (5 bases). Germline values: CDR1 MGHDK, CDR2 SYGVNS. Trimming pared 7 bases from V and 2 bases from J, leaving 11 bases between. This CDR3 has 13 residues. DNA of the CDR3: TGTGCCAGCACCTTGACAGAAAACACTGAAGCTTTCTTT. Its translation is CASTLTENTEAFF. The variable domain in full, with the rest retrieved from reference TRBV25-1 and TRBJ1-1, is EADIYQTPRYLVIGTGKKITLECSQTMGHDKMYWYQQDPGMELHLIHYSYGVNSTEKGDLSSESTVSRIRTEHFPLTLESARPSHTSQYLCASTLTENTEAFFGQGTRLTVV.

The rearrangement joins TRBV5-8 to TRBJ1-3, with TRBD1 as a possible D gene (6 bases). CDR3 length: 16 amino acids. Trimming removed 2 bases at V and 0 bases at J, with 12 bases between. CDR1 and CDR2 from the germline V gene are SGHTS and YDEGEE. CDR3 region: CASSFAGEFSGNTIYF. The CDR3 bases are TGTGCCAGCAGCTTTGCAGGGGAGTTCTCTGGAAACACCATATATTTT.

The chain uses TRBV27 and TRBJ2-3, with 7 positions matching TRBD1. J gave up 4 bases and V 2 bases, and 6 bases lay outside the gene matches. Looked up from germline, CDR1 is MNHEY and CDR2 is SMNVEV (reference sequence). The CDR3 extends over 15 amino acids. CDR3 DNA: TGTGCCAGCAGTTTAAAGGGCAGGGGGTCAGATACGCAGTATTTT. This codes for CASSLKGRGSDTQYF.

V is TRBV6-5 and J is TRBJ2-5; D remains unclear. With 0 bases removed from V and 5 bases from J, the gap between germline ends came to 16 bases. Germline-derived CDR1 and CDR2 are MNHEY and SVGAGI. CDR3 length: 16 amino acids. The CDR3 protein is CASSYSYPPEGETQYF. CDR3 nucleotide sequence: TGTGCCAGCAGTTACTCTTATCCCCCGGAAGGGGAGACCCAGTACTTC.

The CDR3 here is CASSPAGQTYGYTF. CDR3 DNA sequence: TGTGCCAGCAGCCCAGCCGGACAGACCTATGGCTACACCTTC. The chain couples TRBV7-2 to TRBJ1-2, with D possibly being TRBD1 (6 bases). V lost 5 bases, J lost 4 bases, and 14 bases lay in between. The CDR3 totals 14 residues. The germline gives CDR1 SGHTA, CDR2 FQGNSA.

The chain recombines TRBV29-1 with TRBJ1-2; possible D gene TRBD1, 5 bases. Germline loops: CDR1 SQVTM, CDR2 ANQGSEA. There are 13 residues in the CDR3. Trimming removed 5 bases at V and 3 bases at J, with 13 bases between. The CDR3 is CSVFRDSYYGYTF. DNA for the CDR3: TGCAGCGTTTTCAGGGATTCTTACTATGGCTACACCTTC.